Shown below are 20 T cell receptor beta chains from a single sample sequenced in a study of cytomegalovirus exposure and HLA in healthy donors. Primers: 60 Vbeta forward and 13 Jbeta reverse. The repertoire was sequenced with immunoSEQ multiplex PCR; TCRdb's copy has only in-frame clones and lacks some. The table lists around 170,000 clones, about three quarters of them singletons. The source material was PBMCs. These receptors were collected from a man aged 18 to 30 in good health and CMV-seronegative.

J is TRBJ2-2 and V is TRBV5-8; TRBD2 matches 10 bases. V was pared by 4 bases and J by 5 bases, with 8 bases of the junction left unmatched. The CDR3 covers 16 residues. Germline V lookup: CDR1 SGHTS, CDR2 YDEGEE. The CDR3 DNA reads TGTGCCAGCAGCCTGGGACTAGCGTTAGGGACCGGGGAGCTGTTTTTT. This encodes CASSLGLALGTGELFF.

The rearrangement links TRBV27 to TRBJ1-6, with D unresolved. V lost 2 bases and J lost 6, with 11 bases in between. There are 15 residues in the CDR3. Per the germline V gene, CDR1 is MNHEY and CDR2 is SMNVEV (reference sequence). The CDR3 DNA sequence: TGTGCCAGCAGTTTAATGTCAGGTCCTAATTCACCCCTCCACTTT. Residues: CASSLMSGPNSPLHF.

This chain links TRBV30 with TRBJ2-7; D is uncertain. CDR3 length: 15 amino acids. The germline CDR1 and CDR2 sequences are GTSNPN and SVGIG (reference sequence). The V and J ends lost 3 bases and 2 bases respectively, with 17 bases between them. CDR3 sequence (DNA): TGTGCCTGGAGAAGACAAGGTCCAGGCCCCTACGAGCAGTACTTC. Protein: CAWRRQGPGPYEQYF.

J is TRBJ2-3 and V is TRBV7-9; 7 bases are a match to TRBD2. The trim removed 5 bases at V and 9 bases at J, leaving 23 bases unmatched. CDR1 SEHNR and CDR2 FQNEAQ come from the germline V gene (reference sequence). The CDR3 extends over 18 amino acids. The CDR3 DNA is TGTGCCAGCAGCAGGGGAGGGGTTGCTAGCAGGGATATCTGGACGCAGTATTTT. Translation gives CASSRGGVASRDIWTQYF. Based on the CDR3 plus reference TRBV7-9 and TRBJ2-3, the full variable domain is DTGVSQNPRHKITKRGQNVTFRCDPISEHNRLYWYRQTLGQGPEFLTYFQNEAQLEKSRLLSDRFSAERPKGSFSTLEIQRTEQGDSAMYLCASSRGGVASRDIWTQYFGPGTRLTVL.

There are a few counts of this clone. The chain is built from TRBV19 and TRBJ2-3; 7 bases line up with TRBD1. Germline V gene data show CDR1 as LNHDA and CDR2 as SQIVND (reference sequence). Trimming removed 7 bases from V and 6 bases from J; junction bases left unmatched: 10. The CDR3 is 14 amino acids. DNA of the CDR3: TGTGCCAGTAACAGACAGGGTACATCGGATACGCAGTATTTT. Translating gives CASNRQGTSDTQYF. Using reference TRBV19 and TRBJ2-3 for the parts outside the CDR3, the full variable domain is DGGITQSPKYLFRKEGQNVTLSCEQNLNHDAMYWYRQDPGQGLRLIYYSQIVNDFQKGDIAEGYSVSREKKESFPLTVTSAQKNPTAFYLCASNRQGTSDTQYFGPGTRLTVL.

The rearrangement links TRBV1 to TRBJ2-5; the table gives TRBD2 as D, unverified against the DNA. TRBV1 is listed as a pseudogene. The CDR3 runs to 16 residues. CDR3 loop: CTSSPTPPRIMREQYF. The DNA for the CDR3 is TGCACCAGCAGCCCAACTCCCCCCCGCATCATGAGGGAGCAGTACTTC.

This clone showed up just once. The chain links TRBV18 to TRBJ2-1; D might be TRBD2 (6 bases). Germline CDR1 reads KGHSH; CDR2 reads LQKENI. This CDR3 region has 18 residues. Trimming took 2 bases from V and 0 from J, leaving 17 bases between them. The chain's CDR3 is CASSPVRNRGSSYNEQFF. The CDR3, as DNA: TGTGCCAGCTCACCAGTCAGAAATCGGGGGAGCTCCTACAATGAGCAGTTCTTC.

The V gene is TRBV27, the J gene TRBJ2-1; 7 bases align to TRBD2. CDR1 and CDR2 from the germline V gene are MNHEY and SMNVEV (reference sequence). This CDR3 spans 14 amino acids. V trimming: 2 bases; J trimming: 10 bases; junction bases outside the gene matches: 8. The CDR3 nucleotides read TGTGCCAGCAGTTTAACCTTAGCGGGCAGGGAGCAGTTCTTC. Its translation: CASSLTLAGREQFF.

The rearrangement links TRBV9 to TRBJ1-1; D is unresolved. Germline V gene sequence: CDR1 SGDLS, CDR2 YYNGEE. Trimming took 4 bases from V and 1 from J, leaving 14 bases between them. The CDR3 loop spans 15 amino acids. The CDR3 loop is CASSPYLIANTEAFF. CDR3 bases: TGTGCCAGCAGCCCATATTTAATAGCGAACACTGAAGCTTTCTTT.

The chain combines TRBV6-4 with TRBJ1-2, with 8 bases fitting TRBD1. The CDR3 length is 13 residues. The germline CDR1 and CDR2 sequences are MRHNA and SNTAGT. V gave up 6 bases and J gave up 4 bases; unmatched junction bases: 4. The CDR3 DNA reads TGTGCCAGCAGACAGGGGGTAGCCTATGGCTACACCTTC. As protein: CASRQGVAYGYTF.

This clone turned up a few times. This chain connects TRBV5-4 to TRBJ1-5, with unresolved D. CDR3 length equals 14 residues. V was clipped by 4 bases and J by 0 bases, with 8 bases between them. CDR1 is SGHNT and CDR2 is YYREEE in the germline V gene (reference sequence). CDR3 nucleotides: TGTGCCAGCAGCCACGGAGATAGCAATCAGCCCCAGCATTTT. Its translation is CASSHGDSNQPQHF.

The rearrangement uses TRBV6-5 and TRBJ2-7; 10 bases fit TRBD2. The germline CDR1 and CDR2 sequences are MNHEY and SVGAGI. CDR3 size: 13 residues. Trimming at V came to 6 bases and at J to 9 bases, leaving 8 bases not matched to a gene. The CDR3 here is CASRRAGGLVQYF. CDR3 bases: TGTGCCAGCAGACGAGCGGGAGGGCTGGTGCAGTACTTC.

The genes are TRBV5-1 and TRBJ2-5, with TRBD2 identical over 8 bases. Germline V gene sequence: CDR1 SGHRS, CDR2 YFSETQ. J gave up 4 bases and V 3 bases, and 8 bases lay outside the gene matches. This CDR3 is 15 amino acids long. This CDR3 is CASSSALAGGETQYF. CDR3 nucleotides: TGCGCCAGCAGCTCAGCTTTGGCGGGAGGAGAGACCCAGTACTTC.

The V gene is TRBV6-4, the J gene TRBJ2-7; D is uncertain. The CDR3 sequence is 13 residues long. The germline CDR1 and CDR2 sequences are MRHNA and SNTAGT. Trimming cost V 6 bases and J 3 bases, with 12 bases left between them. Written as DNA, the CDR3 is TGTGCCAGCAGCGCCACATTTAACTACGAGCAGTACTTC. Translation: CASSATFNYEQYF.

This chain joins TRBV5-1 and TRBJ1-2; D uncertain. Germline lookup yields CDR1 SGHRS and CDR2 YFSETQ. The CDR3 is 14 amino acids. Trimming took 4 bases from V and 6 from J, leaving 16 bases between them. The CDR3 nucleotides read TGCGCCAGCAGCCCTAGGACCCCGAGGGATGGCTACACCTTC. This translates into CASSPRTPRDGYTF.

The CDR3 DNA reads as TGCGCCAGCCGCCCGACTAGCGGGAGCGTAGAGACCCAGTACTTC. It specifies CASRPTSGSVETQYF. J is TRBJ2-5 and V is TRBV5-1; 12 bases fit TRBD2. The ends lost 7 bases at V and 4 bases at J; junction bases unmatched: 8. CDR1 and CDR2 from the germline V gene are SGHRS and YFSETQ. This CDR3 is 15 amino acids long.

The V gene is TRBV30, the J gene TRBJ2-1; unclear D gene. Trimming shortened V by 0 bases and J by 10 bases, and 13 bases separated the two germline ends. This CDR3 has 13 residues. Per the germline V gene, CDR1 is GTSNPN and CDR2 is SVGIG (reference sequence). The CDR3 coding sequence is TGTGCCTGGAGTGTACTCCCAGGCCCCGAGCAGTTCTTC. This translates into CAWSVLPGPEQFF.

This clone was detected only once. The V and J genes are TRBV2 and TRBJ2-7, with D possibly matching TRBD2 (5 bases). Trimming took 7 bases from V and 2 from J, leaving 9 bases between them. Germline CDR1 SNHLY, CDR2 FYNNEI. This CDR3 has 12 amino acids. DNA for the CDR3: TGTGCCAGCACTGAGCGGCCCTACGAGCAGTACTTC. This translates into CASTERPYEQYF.

This chain connects TRBV5-1 to TRBJ2-7; D uncertain. The CDR3 runs 14 residues. Trimming left V 0 bases short and J 2 bases short, with 9 bases between. CDR1 is SGHRS, CDR2 YFSETQ, per germline. The CDR3 region is CASSLVYSTYEQYF. In nucleotides, the CDR3 is TGCGCCAGCAGCTTGGTTTACTCGACCTACGAGCAGTACTTC.

The chain recombines TRBV5-1 with TRBJ1-2; the match to TRBD1 covers 8 bases. With 0 bases clipped from V and 6 bases from J, the junction kept 7 bases outside the gene matches. The CDR3 is made up of 15 amino acids. Looked up from germline, CDR1 is SGHRS and CDR2 is YFSETQ. CDR3 protein: CASSLEAGGLDGYTF. The CDR3 DNA reads as TGCGCCAGCAGCTTGGAGGCAGGGGGCTTGGATGGCTACACCTTC. Together with reference TRBV5-1 and TRBJ1-2, the CDR3 gives the full variable domain: KAGVTQTPRYLIKTRGQQVTLSCSPISGHRSVSWYQQTPGQGLQFLFEYFSETQRNKGNFPGRFSGRQFSNSRSEMNVSTLELGDSALYLCASSLEAGGLDGYTFGSGTRLTVV.